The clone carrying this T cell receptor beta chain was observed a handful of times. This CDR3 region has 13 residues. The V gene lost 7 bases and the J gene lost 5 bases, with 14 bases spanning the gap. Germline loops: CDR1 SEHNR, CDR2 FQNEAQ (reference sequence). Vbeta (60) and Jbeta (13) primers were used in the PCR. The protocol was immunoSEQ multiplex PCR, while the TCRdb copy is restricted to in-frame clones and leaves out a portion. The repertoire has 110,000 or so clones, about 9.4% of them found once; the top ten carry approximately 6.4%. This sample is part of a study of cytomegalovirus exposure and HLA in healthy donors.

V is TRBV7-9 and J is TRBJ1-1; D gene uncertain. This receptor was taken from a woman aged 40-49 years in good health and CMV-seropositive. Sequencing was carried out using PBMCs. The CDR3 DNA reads TGTGCCAGCACTCCGCCGGGTAGGACTGAAGCTTTCTTT. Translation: CASTPPGRTEAFF.